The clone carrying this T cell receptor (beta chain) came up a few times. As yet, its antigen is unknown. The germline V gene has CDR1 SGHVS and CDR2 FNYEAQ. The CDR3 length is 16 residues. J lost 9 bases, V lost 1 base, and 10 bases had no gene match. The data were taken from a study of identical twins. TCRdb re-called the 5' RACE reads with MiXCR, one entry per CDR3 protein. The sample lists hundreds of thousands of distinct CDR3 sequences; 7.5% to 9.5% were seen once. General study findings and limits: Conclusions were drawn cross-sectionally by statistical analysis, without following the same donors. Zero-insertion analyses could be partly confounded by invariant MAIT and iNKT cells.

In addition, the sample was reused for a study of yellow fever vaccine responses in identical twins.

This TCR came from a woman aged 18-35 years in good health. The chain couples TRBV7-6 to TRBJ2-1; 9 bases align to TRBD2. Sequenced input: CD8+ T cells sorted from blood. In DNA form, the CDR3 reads TGTGCCAGCAGCTTAGGGGCTCTAGCGGGGACCGCTGAGCAGTTCTTC. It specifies CASSLGALAGTAEQFF. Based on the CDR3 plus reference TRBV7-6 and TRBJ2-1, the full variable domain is GAGVSQSPRYKVTKRGQDVALRCDPISGHVSLYWYRQALGQGPEFLTYFNYEAQQDKSGLPNDRFSAERPEGSISTLTIQRTEQRDSAMYRCASSLGALAGTAEQFFGPGTRLTVL.